This T cell receptor beta chain derives from a study of T cells in Graves' hyperthyroidism and ophthalmopathy. From RNA transcripts, TCR beta CDR3 regions were amplified. A first-round RT-PCR of the TCR CDR3 used the HTBI primer set. MiXCR, run by TCRdb on the multiplex PCR reads, gives a single entry per CDR3 protein. The sample holds fewer than 500,000 distinct CDR3 sequences; approximately 15% are singletons and the top ten take about 20%. This clonotype came up many times. Its specificity is unknown. Germline loops: CDR1 LNHDA, CDR2 SQIVND (reference sequence). The CDR3 contains 16 residues. Trimming cost V 6 bases and J 2 bases; bases outside gene matches: 9. Study-level results: Ophthalmopathy was model-predicted a median 6.5 months pre-onset. The authors' 13 V-J model separated ophthalmopathy from stable hyperthyroidism.

The TCR was taken from a woman younger than 45 with Graves' ophthalmopathy. The material sequenced was blood. This chain joins TRBV19 and TRBJ2-3, with 9 bases identical to TRBD2. CDR3 residues: CASSIGLAGNTDTQYF. The DNA for the CDR3 is TGTGCCAGTAGCATCGGGCTAGCGGGGAACACAGATACGCAGTATTTT.